These T cell receptor beta chains were read from a single sample in a study of T-cell memory formation after mild COVID-19. TCRdb re-derived calls from the 5' RACE reads in MiXCR, one entry per CDR3 protein. This sample carries around 310,000 distinct CDR3 sequences, around 15% of them seen once, and the ten largest clones take about 21%. Sample: PBMCs or a T cell subset sorted from them (not recorded which). All receptors derive from a man aged 18 to 30 who had mild COVID-19 (a few samples of this study predate the infection). Cell type and time point are not known. The CDR3 runs from the conserved cysteine through the conserved F or W. Clone sizes are given selectively: once, few, many, or a class where the clone is expanded.

V	J	length	size	CDR3
TRBV29-1	TRBJ2-3	12	NA	CSVEPWGDTQYF
TRBV4-2	TRBJ2-5	16	NA	CASSKWMITGRETQYF
TRBV6-5	TRBJ2-3	17	many	CASRLTGTSGGTDTQYF
TRBV5-1	TRBJ2-3	15	many	CASSLSGRSTDTQYF
TRBV6-1	TRBJ1-5	17	few	CASSEAYGEGWSQPQHF
TRBV7-2	TRBJ2-3	14	few	CASSQRLGTDTQYF
TRBV5-6	TRBJ2-1	13	few	CASSTLRGNEQFF
TRBV7-9	TRBJ2-5	15	few	CASSSSKGSGETQYF
TRBV20-1	TRBJ2-1	12	NA	CSAGDSYNEQFF
TRBV4-2	TRBJ1-3	17	few	CASSQEAGSASGNTIYF
TRBV7-2	TRBJ2-5	16	few	CASSLVLGGAGETQYF
TRBV18	TRBJ1-3	14	NA	CASSPRENGNTIYF
TRBV4-3	TRBJ2-7	15	few	CASSQESASVSEQYF
TRBV4-2	TRBJ2-7	12	few	CASSQDFDEQYF